This T cell receptor (beta chain) came from a study of T cell repertoires in cytomegalovirus infection. TCRdb called the reads again in MiXCR, with one record for every CDR3 protein. The data show roughly 230,000 distinct CDR3 sequences, approximately 7% seen once. Germline lookup yields CDR1 MDHEN and CDR2 SYDVKM. The CDR3 extends over 14 amino acids. V lost 3 bases to trimming and J lost 2 bases, with 10 bases between them. This clonotype was seen many times. The chain uses TRBV28 and TRBJ1-2; TRBD1 is a possible D gene (6 bases). The sequence was obtained from a human donor in good health (CMV status not recorded). Some clones in this sample may be carry-over from other donors' samples. The sequenced sample consisted of PBMCs. The chain's CDR3 is CASSFNDRNYGYTF. The CDR3 nucleotides read TGTGCCAGCAGTTTCAACGACAGGAACTATGGCTACACCTTC.